The next 11 T cell receptor beta chains were all read from a single sample in a study of blood T cell repertoires in COVID-19. Generated by immunoSEQ multiplex PCR, the TCRdb table keeps only in-frame clones and is missing some. The profile shows roughly 75,000 clones, around 80% of them singletons. Sequences were obtained from peripheral blood. The receptors come from a man aged 50 to 60 with COVID-19, enrolled during active disease.

This clone has a single count. V usage is TRBV3-1 (or the pseudogene TRBV3-2) and J usage is TRBJ2-5; TRBD2 agrees at 8 bases. V lost 9 bases to trimming and J lost 7 bases; unmatched junction nucleotides: 13. The CDR3 length is 14 residues. In germline, CDR1 is LGHDT, CDR2 YNNKEL (reference sequence). CDR3 loop: CASMAGGGQGTQYF. Here the CDR3 DNA reads TGTGCCAGTATGGCGGGAGGAGGGCAGGGGACCCAGTACTTC.

The chain couples TRBV5-1 to TRBJ2-5, with 10 bases matching TRBD1. This CDR3 has 14 amino acids. Per the germline V gene, CDR1 is SGHRS and CDR2 is YFSETQ. The trim removed 3 bases at V and 2 bases at J, leaving 1 base unmatched. CDR3 coding DNA: TGCGCCAGCAGCTGGGACAGGGGTCAAGAGACCCAGTACTTC. Amino acids: CASSWDRGQETQYF.

J is TRBJ2-7 and V is TRBV18; TRBD2 is a possible D gene (7 bases). CDR3 length: 16 residues. The V end lost 0 bases, the J end lost 0 bases, and 12 bases lay between the germline ends. Germline V lookup: CDR1 KGHSH, CDR2 LQKENI. The CDR3 reads CASSPPTGGDSYEQYF. As DNA, the CDR3 is TGTGCCAGCTCACCACCGACGGGGGGCGACTCCTACGAGCAGTACTTC.

This clone was counted a few times. The rearrangement uses TRBV19 and TRBJ2-1; 10 nucleotides align to TRBD2. Germline values: CDR1 LNHDA, CDR2 SQIVND (reference sequence). CDR3 length equals 14 residues. Unmatched junction bases numbered 4, after V lost 9 bases and J lost 2 bases. CDR3 DNA sequence: TGTGCCAGCCTAGCGGGAGACGCCTACAATGAGCAGTTCTTC. Translated: CASLAGDAYNEQFF.

This rearrangement joins TRBV6-6 to TRBJ2-5, with D hard to call. This CDR3 region has 15 residues. Looked up from germline, CDR1 is MNHNY and CDR2 is SVGAGI (reference sequence). Trimming shortened V by 0 bases and J by 5 bases, and 13 bases separated the two germline ends. CDR3 DNA sequence: TGTGCCAGCAGTTACTCGGGCGCTTCGACGGAGACCCAGTACTTC. This sequence encodes CASSYSGASTETQYF.

The genes are TRBV4-2 and TRBJ2-7; the D gene is possibly TRBD2 (6 bases). Germline assignment: CDR1 LGHNA and CDR2 YNFKEQ. Trimming cost V 0 bases and J 8 bases, with 17 bases left between them. The CDR3 extends over 15 amino acids. CDR3 loop: CASSQDRRGAIKQYF. The CDR3 DNA is TGTGCCAGCAGCCAAGATAGGCGGGGCGCTATCAAGCAGTACTTC.

The chain recombines TRBV27 with TRBJ2-1; D is possibly TRBD2 (5 bases). Germline CDR1 is MNHEY and CDR2 is SMNVEV (reference sequence). V was shortened by 0 bases and J by 9 bases, with 9 bases between the two germline ends. The CDR3 covers 13 residues. The CDR3 region has the DNA TGTGCCAGCAGTTTATCGGTGGGAGCTGAGCAGTTCTTC. This sequence encodes CASSLSVGAEQFF.

This clone came up once. The chain uses TRBV15 and TRBJ2-5, with TRBD2 identical over 9 bases. This CDR3 contains 19 residues. Germline V gives CDR1 LNHNV, CDR2 YYDKDF (reference sequence). The ends lost 4 bases at V and 4 bases at J; junction bases unmatched: 19. The CDR3 here is CATSNRSLAGSQRVETQYF. The CDR3 bases are TGTGCCACCAGCAATAGGAGTCTAGCGGGATCACAAAGGGTAGAGACCCAGTACTTC.

CDR3 nucleotide sequence: TGTGCCAGCAGCCAAGTATACGCCGGGGAGCAGTACTTC. Its translation is CASSQVYAGEQYF. This rearrangement joins TRBV3-1 (or the pseudogene TRBV3-2) to TRBJ2-7; D is unresolved. Trimming removed 1 base from V and 7 bases from J, with 11 bases in between. This CDR3 region has 13 residues. CDR1 is LGHDT and CDR2 is YNNKEL in the germline V gene (reference sequence).

The genes are TRBV19 and TRBJ2-1, with 14 positions matching TRBD2. CDR1 and CDR2 (germline): LNHDA, SQIVND (reference sequence). J lost 3 bases, V lost 3 bases, and 4 bases had no gene match. The CDR3 covers 17 residues. The CDR3 coding sequence is TGTGCCAGTAGTATGGGGACTAGCGGGAGAGGCTACAATGAGCAGTTCTTC. Translation: CASSMGTSGRGYNEQFF.

The CDR3 nucleotides are TGTGCCAGCAGCTGGGGACAGAATAATTCACCCCTCCACTTT. Translated: CASSWGQNNSPLHF. The chain joins TRBV28 to TRBJ1-6; 7 bases are a match to TRBD1. Germline assignment: CDR1 MDHEN and CDR2 SYDVKM. The junction had 4 bases not matched to a gene; V was cut back by 6 bases and J by 5 bases. This CDR3 contains 14 residues.